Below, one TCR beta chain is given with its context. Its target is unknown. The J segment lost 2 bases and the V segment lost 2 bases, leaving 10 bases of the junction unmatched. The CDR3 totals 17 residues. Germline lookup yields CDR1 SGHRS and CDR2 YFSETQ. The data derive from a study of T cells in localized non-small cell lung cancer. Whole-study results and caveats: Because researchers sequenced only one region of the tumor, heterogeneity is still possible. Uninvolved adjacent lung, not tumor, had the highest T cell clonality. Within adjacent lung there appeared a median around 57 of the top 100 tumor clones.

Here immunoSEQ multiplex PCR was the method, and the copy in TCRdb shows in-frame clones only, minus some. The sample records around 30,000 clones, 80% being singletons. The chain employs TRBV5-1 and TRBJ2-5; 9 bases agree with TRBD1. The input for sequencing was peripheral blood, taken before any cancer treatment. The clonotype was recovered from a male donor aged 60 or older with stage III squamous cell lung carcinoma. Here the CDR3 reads CASSLDPGQGLQETQYF. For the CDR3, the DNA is TGCGCCAGCAGCTTAGATCCGGGACAGGGATTACAAGAGACCCAGTACTTC.